Following are 17 T cell receptor beta chains from one sample sequenced in a study of blood T cell repertoires in COVID-19. TCRdb's copy holds only in-frame clones and misses some; the assay was immunoSEQ multiplex PCR. The table lists about 250,000 clones, approximately 90% of them singletons. Source material: PBMCs or T cells enriched from blood (not recorded which). All receptors come from a man between 18 and 35 years old who had recovered from COVID-19.

The chain joins TRBV5-5 to TRBJ1-1, with D unclear. Germline V CDR1 and CDR2: SGHKS, YYEKEE (reference sequence). CDR3 size: 13 residues. V gave up 2 bases and J gave up 4 bases, with 9 bases separating them. CDR3 amino acids: CASSLTPITEAFF. CDR3 sequence (DNA): TGTGCCAGCAGCTTAACACCCATCACTGAAGCTTTCTTT. The full variable domain, with the rest looked up from reference TRBV5-5 and TRBJ1-1, is DAGVTQSPTHLIKTRGQQVTLRCSPISGHKSVSWYQQVLGQGPQFIFQYYEKEERGRGNFPDRFSARQFPNYSSELNVNALLLGDSALYLCASSLTPITEAFFGQGTRLTVV.

This chain uses TRBV19 with TRBJ1-5; TRBD1 matches 8 bases. Germline V gene sequence: CDR1 LNHDA, CDR2 SQIVND (reference sequence). The J segment lost 2 bases and the V segment lost 1 base, leaving 7 bases of the junction unmatched. There are 17 residues in the CDR3. The CDR3 DNA reads TGTGCCAGTAGTATAGGCCTGACAGGGGCCCGCAATCAGCCCCAGCATTTT. Amino acids: CASSIGLTGARNQPQHF.

This clone occurred once. The V and J genes are TRBV28 and TRBJ1-2; the D gene is possibly TRBD1 (6 bases). The CDR3 is made up of 14 amino acids. Trimming removed 3 bases from V and 4 bases from J, with 12 bases in between. Germline V gene lookup returns CDR1 MDHEN and CDR2 SYDVKM. This CDR3 is CASSFPGELYGYTF. CDR3 nucleotide sequence: TGTGCCAGCAGTTTCCCAGGGGAACTCTATGGCTACACCTTC.

The rearrangement links TRBV28 to TRBJ2-3, with 10 nucleotides matching TRBD2. V gave up 4 bases and J gave up 1 base; unmatched junction bases: 8. The germline V gene encodes CDR1 MDHEN and CDR2 SYDVKM. This CDR3 has 17 amino acids. CDR3 loop: CASSSSGSGGRTDTQYF. In DNA, the CDR3 is TGTGCCAGCAGTTCGTCGGGTAGCGGGGGGCGCACAGATACGCAGTATTTT.

The chain uses TRBV4-2 and TRBJ2-2, with TRBD2 matching 7 bases. There are 17 residues in the CDR3. The J segment lost 2 bases and the V segment lost 1 base, leaving 7 bases of the junction unmatched. Germline-derived CDR1 and CDR2 are LGHNA and YNFKEQ. The CDR3 spells CASSQVAGDPNTGELFF. DNA of the CDR3: TGTGCCAGCAGCCAAGTGGCGGGAGACCCAAACACCGGGGAGCTGTTTTTT.

V usage is TRBV3-1 (or the pseudogene TRBV3-2) and J usage is TRBJ1-1; no firm D call. Germline CDR1 reads LGHDT; CDR2 reads YNNKEL (reference sequence). The V end was cut by 0 bases, the J end by 3 bases, with 17 bases between. This CDR3 has 17 residues. This CDR3 reads CASSQEIFRARDTEAFF. CDR3 DNA: TGTGCCAGCAGCCAAGAGATTTTTAGGGCGCGGGACACTGAAGCTTTCTTT.

CDR3 loop: CASAVALGGVPYEQYF. For the CDR3, the DNA is TGTGCTAGTGCCGTAGCCTTAGGAGGGGTCCCCTACGAGCAGTACTTC. V gene TRBV12-5 combines with J gene TRBJ2-7, with TRBD2 as a possible D gene (6 bases). The CDR3 has 16 residues. The germline V gene encodes CDR1 LGHNT and CDR2 FRNRAP. V lost 7 bases and J lost 2, with 21 bases in between.

In nucleotides, the CDR3 is TGTGCCAGCAGCGAAACCACAGGGGGCTCTGGAAACACCATATATTTT. This translates into CASSETTGGSGNTIYF. The chain has TRBV2 and TRBJ1-3; TRBD1 agrees at 8 bases. CDR1 is SNHLY and CDR2 is FYNNEI in the germline V gene. V was pared by 6 bases and J by 0 bases, with 7 bases of the junction left unmatched. CDR3 size: 16 residues.

This clone was recorded a few times. This rearrangement joins TRBV6-4 to TRBJ1-3; 8 bases fit TRBD1. V gave up 3 bases and J gave up 0 bases; unmatched junction bases: 16. The CDR3 is 20 amino acids. The V gene's germline CDR1 is MRHNA and CDR2 SNTAGT. The CDR3 here is CASSDSPGQVCSPSGNTIYF. The CDR3 nucleotides are TGTGCCAGCAGTGATTCACCGGGACAGGTTTGTAGCCCCTCTGGAAACACCATATATTTT.

The chain combines TRBV4-2 with TRBJ2-7; 13 bases agree with TRBD2. V lost 4 bases, J lost 4 bases, and 7 bases stayed unmatched. Germline CDR1 reads LGHNA; CDR2 reads YNFKEQ. The CDR3 extends over 16 amino acids. The CDR3 here is CASSPTSGRALYEQYF. The CDR3 DNA reads TGTGCCAGCAGCCCTACTAGCGGGAGGGCCTTGTACGAGCAGTACTTC.

The table lists this clone with a few counts. The V gene is TRBV18, the J gene TRBJ1-2; D is possibly TRBD1 (5 bases). The CDR3 runs to 15 residues. The germline V and J ends were trimmed by 3 bases and 6 bases, with 17 bases remaining between them. Per germline, CDR1 KGHSH and CDR2 LQKENI. The CDR3 DNA is TGTGCCAGCTCACCCTCGGACATACCCTCGGATGGCTACACCTTC. Its protein is CASSPSDIPSDGYTF. The full variable domain, completed using reference TRBV18 and TRBJ1-2, is NAGVMQNPRHLVRRRGQEARLRCSPMKGHSHVYWYRQLPEEGLKFMVYLQKENIIDESGMPKERFSAEFPKEGPSILRIQQVVRGDSAAYFCASSPSDIPSDGYTFGSGTRLTVV.

The rearrangement joins TRBV7-2 to TRBJ1-4; 7 nucleotides align to TRBD1. The CDR3 length is 14 residues. The V gene end was trimmed by 5 bases and the J gene end by 4 bases; junction bases not matched to a gene: 4. CDR1 and CDR2 (germline): SGHTA, FQGNSA. The CDR3 loop is CASSPRDSNEKLFF. CDR3 DNA: TGTGCCAGCAGCCCCCGGGACAGTAATGAAAAACTGTTTTTT.

The chain links TRBV7-2 to TRBJ2-3; 10 bases line up with TRBD2. The CDR3 is made up of 17 amino acids. Germline loops: CDR1 SGHTA, CDR2 FQGNSA. V was pared by 5 bases and J by 0 bases, with 8 bases of the junction left unmatched. CDR3 in DNA: TGTGCCAGCAGCGCACTCCCAGCGGGGGGGAGCACAGATACGCAGTATTTT. Residues: CASSALPAGGSTDTQYF.

The chain couples TRBV7-3 to TRBJ2-5; 9 nucleotides match TRBD2. The CDR3 extends over 13 amino acids. Germline CDR1 reads SGHTA; CDR2 reads FQGTGA. V was pared by 8 bases and J by 5 bases, with 6 bases of the junction left unmatched. Here the CDR3 reads CASAAGGGETQYF. For the CDR3, the DNA is TGTGCCAGCGCGGCGGGAGGGGGTGAGACCCAGTACTTC.

This rearrangement joins TRBV27 to TRBJ1-2; maybe TRBD1 (6 bases). This CDR3 spans 14 amino acids. Trimming pared 6 bases from V and 6 bases from J, leaving 17 bases between. The germline V gene encodes CDR1 MNHEY and CDR2 SMNVEV (reference sequence). The CDR3 coding sequence is TGTGCCAGCAGCCCTGGGGGGGCGAGAAATGGCTACACCTTC. This sequence encodes CASSPGGARNGYTF.

The table lists this clone with a few counts. This chain connects TRBV4-1 to TRBJ1-3, with D perhaps TRBD1 (6 bases). Germline V lookup: CDR1 MGHRA, CDR2 YSYEKL. V was cut by 0 bases and J by 3 bases, with 9 bases left in between. CDR3 length: 15 amino acids. This CDR3 is CASSQEGADGNTIYF. The CDR3 region has the DNA TGCGCCAGCAGCCAAGAGGGGGCTGATGGAAACACCATATATTTT.

V is TRBV10-3 and J is TRBJ1-1; TRBD1 agrees at 9 bases. CDR1 is ENHRY, CDR2 SYGVKD, per germline. With V trimmed by 6 bases and J by 2 bases, 7 bases remained unmatched. CDR3 size: 15 residues. The DNA for the CDR3 is TGTGCCATCAGACAGGGGGCGGAGGATAACACTGAAGCTTTCTTT. Residues: CAIRQGAEDNTEAFF.